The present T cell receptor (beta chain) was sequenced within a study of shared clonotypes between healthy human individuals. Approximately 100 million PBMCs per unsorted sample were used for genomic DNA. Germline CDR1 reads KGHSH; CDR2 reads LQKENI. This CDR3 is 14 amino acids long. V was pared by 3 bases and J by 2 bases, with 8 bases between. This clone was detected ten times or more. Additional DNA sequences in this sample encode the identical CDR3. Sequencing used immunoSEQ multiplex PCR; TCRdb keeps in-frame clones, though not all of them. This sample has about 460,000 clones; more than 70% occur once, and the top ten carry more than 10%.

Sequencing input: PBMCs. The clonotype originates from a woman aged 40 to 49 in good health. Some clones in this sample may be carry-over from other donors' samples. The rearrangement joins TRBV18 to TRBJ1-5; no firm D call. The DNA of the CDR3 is TGTGCCAGCTCACCCGCTGTGGGCAATCAGCCCCAGCATTTT. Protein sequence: CASSPAVGNQPQHF.